Listed here are 5 T cell receptor beta chains from one sample, sequenced in a study of blood T cell repertoires in COVID-19. The data were produced by immunoSEQ multiplex PCR, yet TCRdb's version contains in-frame clones alone and is incomplete. The sample yields fewer than 650,000 clones, approximately 91% seen once. What was sequenced was peripheral blood. All receptors come from a woman in her forties or fifties with COVID-19, enrolled during active disease.

This chain joins TRBV7-2 and TRBJ1-2; 8 nucleotides match TRBD1. The CDR3 runs to 15 residues. Germline lookup yields CDR1 SGHTA and CDR2 FQGNSA. The junction had 4 bases not matched to a gene; V was cut back by 1 base and J by 3 bases. This chain's CDR3 is CASSLVQGEHYGYTF. In nucleotides, the CDR3 is TGTGCCAGCAGCTTAGTACAGGGGGAACACTATGGCTACACCTTC. Together with reference TRBV7-2 and TRBJ1-2, the CDR3 gives the full variable domain: GAGVSQSPSNKVTEKGKDVELRCDPISGHTALYWYRQSLGQGLEFLIYFQGNSAPDKSGLPSDRFSAERTGGSVSTLTIQRTQQEDSAVYLCASSLVQGEHYGYTFGSGTRLTVV.

The V call is TRBV3-1 (or the pseudogene TRBV3-2), the J call TRBJ2-3, with TRBD2 matching over 7 bases. The germline V gene has CDR1 LGHDT and CDR2 YNNKEL (reference sequence). The CDR3 totals 14 residues. V gave up 1 base and J gave up 3 bases; unmatched junction bases: 1. CDR3 residues: CASSQGTRTDTQYF. The CDR3, as DNA: TGTGCCAGCAGCCAAGGGACTAGGACAGATACGCAGTATTTT.

The chain links TRBV4-1 to TRBJ1-4; 7 nucleotides align to TRBD1. The length of the CDR3 is 15 residues. Germline V gene data show CDR1 as MGHRA and CDR2 as YSYEKL. V dropped 1 base and J dropped 8; count of bases not matched to a gene: 7. The CDR3 spells CASSQGDRVEEKLFF. CDR3 nucleotides: TGCGCCAGCAGCCAAGGAGACAGGGTGGAAGAAAAACTGTTTTTT.

The chain links TRBV5-1 to TRBJ2-7, with D perhaps matching TRBD2 (5 bases). From germline, CDR1 is SGHRS and CDR2 YFSETQ. This CDR3 has 15 amino acids. V lost 0 bases, J lost 2 bases, and 12 bases lay in between. The CDR3 loop is CASSLARSGAYEQYF. CDR3 sequence (DNA): TGCGCCAGCAGCTTGGCCCGGTCCGGGGCCTACGAGCAGTACTTC.

The V gene is TRBV5-1, the J gene TRBJ1-1; D call uncertain. V was clipped by 2 bases and J by 2 bases, with 7 bases between them. CDR1 is SGHRS, CDR2 YFSETQ, per germline. The CDR3 covers 13 residues. In DNA, the CDR3 is TGCGCCAGCAGCTTTGCGGCAAACACTGAAGCTTTCTTT. Amino acid sequence: CASSFAANTEAFF.